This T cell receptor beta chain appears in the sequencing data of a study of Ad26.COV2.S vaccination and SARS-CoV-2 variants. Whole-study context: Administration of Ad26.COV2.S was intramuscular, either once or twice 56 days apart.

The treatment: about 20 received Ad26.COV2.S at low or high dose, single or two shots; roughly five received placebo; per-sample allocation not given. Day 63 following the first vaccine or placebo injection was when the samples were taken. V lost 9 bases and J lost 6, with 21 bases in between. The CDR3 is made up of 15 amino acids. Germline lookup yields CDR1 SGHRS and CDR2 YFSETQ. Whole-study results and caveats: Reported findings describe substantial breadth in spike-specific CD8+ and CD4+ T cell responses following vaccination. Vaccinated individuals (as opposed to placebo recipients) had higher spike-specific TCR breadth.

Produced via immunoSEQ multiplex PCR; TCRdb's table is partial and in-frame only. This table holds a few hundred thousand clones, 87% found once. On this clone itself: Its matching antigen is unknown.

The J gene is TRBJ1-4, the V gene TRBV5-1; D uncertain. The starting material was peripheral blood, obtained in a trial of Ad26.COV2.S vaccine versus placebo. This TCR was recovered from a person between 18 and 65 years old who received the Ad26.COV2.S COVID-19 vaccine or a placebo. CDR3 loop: CATQPLPGSDEKLFF. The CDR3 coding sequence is TGCGCCACCCAGCCGCTTCCTGGCTCTGATGAAAAACTGTTTTTT. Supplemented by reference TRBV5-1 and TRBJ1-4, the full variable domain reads KAGVTQTPRYLIKTRGQQVTLSCSPISGHRSVSWYQQTPGQGLQFLFEYFSETQRNKGNFPGRFSGRQFSNSRSEMNVSTLELGDSALYLCATQPLPGSDEKLFFGSGTQLSVL.